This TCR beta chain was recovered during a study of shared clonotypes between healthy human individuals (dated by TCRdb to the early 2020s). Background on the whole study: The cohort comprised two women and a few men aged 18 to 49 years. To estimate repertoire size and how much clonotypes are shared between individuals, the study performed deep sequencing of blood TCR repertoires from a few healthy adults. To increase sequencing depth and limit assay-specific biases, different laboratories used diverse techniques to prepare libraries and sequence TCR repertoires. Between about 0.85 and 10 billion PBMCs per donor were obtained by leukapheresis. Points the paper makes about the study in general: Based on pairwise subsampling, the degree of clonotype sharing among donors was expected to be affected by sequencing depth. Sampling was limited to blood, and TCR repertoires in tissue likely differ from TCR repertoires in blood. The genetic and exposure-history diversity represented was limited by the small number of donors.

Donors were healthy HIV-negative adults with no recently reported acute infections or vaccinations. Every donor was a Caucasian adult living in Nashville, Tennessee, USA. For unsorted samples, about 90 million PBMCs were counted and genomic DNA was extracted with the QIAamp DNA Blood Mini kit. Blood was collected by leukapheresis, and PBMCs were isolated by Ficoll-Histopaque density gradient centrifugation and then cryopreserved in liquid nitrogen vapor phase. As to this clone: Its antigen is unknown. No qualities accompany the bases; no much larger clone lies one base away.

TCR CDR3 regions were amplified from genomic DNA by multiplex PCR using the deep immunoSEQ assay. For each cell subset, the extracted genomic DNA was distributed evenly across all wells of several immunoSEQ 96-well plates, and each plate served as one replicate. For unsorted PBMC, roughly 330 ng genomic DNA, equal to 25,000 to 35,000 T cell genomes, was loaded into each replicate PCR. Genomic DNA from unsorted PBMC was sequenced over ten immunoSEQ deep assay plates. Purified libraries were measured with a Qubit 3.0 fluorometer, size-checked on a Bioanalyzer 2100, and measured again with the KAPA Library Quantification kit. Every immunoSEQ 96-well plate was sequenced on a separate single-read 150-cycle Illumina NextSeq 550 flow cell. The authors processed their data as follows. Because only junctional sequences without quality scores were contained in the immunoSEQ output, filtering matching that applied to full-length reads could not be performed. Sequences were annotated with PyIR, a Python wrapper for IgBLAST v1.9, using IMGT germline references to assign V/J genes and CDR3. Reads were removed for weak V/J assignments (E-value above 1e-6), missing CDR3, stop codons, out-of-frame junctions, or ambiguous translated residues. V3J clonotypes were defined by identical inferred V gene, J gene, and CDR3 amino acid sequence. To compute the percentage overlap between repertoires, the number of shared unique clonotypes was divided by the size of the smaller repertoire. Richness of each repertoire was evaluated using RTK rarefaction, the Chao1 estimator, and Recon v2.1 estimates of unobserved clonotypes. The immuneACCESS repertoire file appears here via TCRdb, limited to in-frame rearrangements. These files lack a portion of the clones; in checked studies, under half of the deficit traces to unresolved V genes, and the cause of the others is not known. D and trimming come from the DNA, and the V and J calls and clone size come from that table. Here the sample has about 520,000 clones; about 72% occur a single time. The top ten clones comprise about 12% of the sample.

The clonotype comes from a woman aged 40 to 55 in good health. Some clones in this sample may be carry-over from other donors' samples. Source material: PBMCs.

The sequence in DNA is TGTGCCAGCTCACCTTTGGACAGCCCCATCGGCACTGAAGCTTTCTTT. The resulting protein is CASSPLDSPIGTEAFF. The V and J genes are TRBV18 and TRBJ1-1, with TRBD1 tentatively as D gene (6 bases match). V and J lose 3 bases and 4 bases, and a span of 18 bases separates them. The CDR3 runs 16 amino acids, cysteine and phenylalanine included. The sequence is cut down to CDR3 DNA, 48 bases in frame from base 1. Taken from the germline V gene, the CDR1 and CDR2 loops are KGHSH and LQKENI.